The TCR beta chain under discussion was sequenced for a study of cytomegalovirus exposure and HLA in healthy donors. Study in general: Unique TCR beta sequences numbering some 120 million came from roughly 180 million T cells in an earlier analysis.

Notes on this clone: The antigen remains unidentified.

PCR involved 60 Vbeta and 13 Jbeta primers. Produced via immunoSEQ multiplex PCR; TCRdb's table is partial and in-frame only. This table has roughly 100,000 clones, 80% to 90% appearing once. Study-level findings and limits: It was reportedly the case that the classifier diagnosed cytomegalovirus status with high specificity and sensitivity. The listing of 150 to 200 TCR beta chains classed them as cytomegalovirus-associated.

Sequences were obtained from PBMCs. This TCR was sampled from a man younger than 45 in good health and CMV-seropositive.

The CDR3 DNA sequence: TGTGCCAGCAGCTTCTACCCGCGGACAGGGAGCTCCTATAATTCACCCCTCCACTTT. Its protein product is CASSFYPRTGSSYNSPLHF. The chain has TRBV7-8 and TRBJ1-6, with TRBD1 matching over 8 bases. This CDR3 is 19 amino acids long. Germline trimming cut 3 bases from V and 0 bases from J; bases unmatched to any gene: 10. CDR1 SGHVS and CDR2 FQNEAQ come from the germline V gene.